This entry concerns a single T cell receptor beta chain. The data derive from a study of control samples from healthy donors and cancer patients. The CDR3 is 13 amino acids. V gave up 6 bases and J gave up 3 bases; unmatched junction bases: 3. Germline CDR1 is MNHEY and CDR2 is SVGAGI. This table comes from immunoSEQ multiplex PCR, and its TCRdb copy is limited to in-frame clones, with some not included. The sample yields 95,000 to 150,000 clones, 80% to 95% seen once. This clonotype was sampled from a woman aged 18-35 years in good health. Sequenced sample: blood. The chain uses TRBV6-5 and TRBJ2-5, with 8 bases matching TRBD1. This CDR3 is CASRDRAKETQYF. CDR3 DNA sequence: TGTGCCAGCAGGGACAGGGCGAAAGAGACCCAGTACTTC.